Listed here are 25 T cell receptor beta chains from one sample, sequenced in a study of T-cell memory formation after mild COVID-19 (dated by TCRdb to the early 2020s). The library was made by 5' RACE. The listed sequencing device is Illumina NovaSeq 6000. TCRdb reanalyzed the raw reads on its own, using fastp at Q25 for trimming and MiXCR for clone calling, and kept in-frame beta chains. Rows are unified per CDR3 protein, each entry keeping the most common DNA and genes. The sample yields about 410,000 distinct CDR3 sequences; 15% to 20% were counted once. Jointly, the top ten make up 20% to 25% of the sample. Material for sequencing was PBMCs or a T cell subset sorted from them (not recorded which). The source of these receptors is a man aged 18 to 29 who had mild COVID-19 (a few samples of this study predate the infection). The sample titles of this study are shuffled in the database, so cell type and time point are left out; the donor was told from shared clones.

In this sample, this clonotype turned up a few times. The rearrangement uses TRBV29-1 and TRBJ2-5; D gene ambiguous. Deletions cut 3 bases from V and 5 bases from J, with 10 bases between. Germline lookup yields CDR1 SQVTM and CDR2 ANQGSEA. The CDR3 extends over 12 amino acids. The CDR3 region has the DNA TGCAGCGTTGATGCGGTGAGCGAGACCCAGTACTTC. Protein product: CSVDAVSETQYF.

There are a few counts of this clonotype. The chain combines TRBV5-1 with TRBJ1-5; maybe TRBD1 (6 bases). CDR3 length equals 16 residues. The germline CDR1 and CDR2 sequences are SGHRS and YFSETQ. V was clipped by 4 bases and J by 0 bases, with 14 bases between them. CDR3: CASSRPQGSSNQPQHF. The DNA for the CDR3 is TGCGCCAGCAGCCGTCCACAGGGATCTAGCAATCAGCCCCAGCATTTT.

J is TRBJ2-5 and V is TRBV4-1; TRBD2 aligns across 14 bases. The trim removed 3 bases at V and 4 bases at J, leaving 4 bases unmatched. Germline-derived CDR1 and CDR2 are MGHRA and YSYEKL. The CDR3 is 16 residues long. The CDR3, as DNA: TGCGCCAGCAGCCAGGGGACTAGCGGGGGAAGAGAGACCCAGTACTTC. Translated, it gives CASSQGTSGGRETQYF.

V gene TRBV6-6 combines with J gene TRBJ1-5; 8 bases fit TRBD1. The CDR3 extends over 15 amino acids. J was trimmed by 2 bases and V by 6 bases; bases with no gene match: 6. Per germline, CDR1 MNHNY and CDR2 SVGAGI (reference sequence). The CDR3 sequence: CASSLQGAGNQPQHF. The CDR3 bases are TGTGCCAGCAGCCTCCAGGGGGCCGGCAATCAGCCCCAGCATTTT.

This clonotype has ten or more counts. This chain links TRBV6-2 or TRBV6-3 with TRBJ1-2, with no clear D. The CDR3 sequence is 15 residues long. Trimming shortened V by 4 bases and J by 1 base, and 13 bases separated the two germline ends. Germline V lookup: CDR1 MNHEY, CDR2 SVGEGT. The CDR3 DNA reads TGTGCCAGCAGTTCCGGGTCGTACGTTAACTATGGCTACACCTTC. Translation gives CASSSGSYVNYGYTF.

This clonotype was counted only a few times. CDR3 in DNA: TGCGCCAGCAGCTTGGGGGACAGGGCCGAGACCGGGGAGCTGTTTTTT. Its translation is CASSLGDRAETGELFF. The J gene is TRBJ2-2, the V gene TRBV5-1; TRBD1 matches 9 bases. V trimming: 0 bases; J trimming: 5 bases; junction bases outside the gene matches: 5. Germline CDR1 is SGHRS and CDR2 is YFSETQ. The CDR3 consists of 16 residues.

The table lists this clonotype with a few counts. This rearrangement joins TRBV5-6 to TRBJ1-6; D unresolved. Trimming took off 2 bases at V and 8 bases at J, with 8 bases between the two ends. Germline lookup yields CDR1 SGHDT and CDR2 YYEEEE. The CDR3 runs to 13 residues. CDR3 protein: CASSLAGDSPLHF. CDR3 sequence (DNA): TGTGCCAGCAGCTTAGCTGGCGATTCACCCCTCCACTTT.

V gene TRBV15 combines with J gene TRBJ2-5; D unresolved. The V gene's germline CDR1 is LNHNV and CDR2 YYDKDF (reference sequence). The CDR3 length is 15 residues. Between the trimmed V and J ends, which lost 3 bases and 0 bases, there was a span of 11 bases. The CDR3 DNA is TGTGCCACCAGCAGCATGGCGGAGTACCAAGAGACCCAGTACTTC. It is translated as CATSSMAEYQETQYF.

This clonotype occurred a few times. The gene calls are TRBV29-1 and TRBJ2-1; tentative D call: TRBD2 (5 bases). Looked up from germline, CDR1 is SQVTM and CDR2 is ANQGSEA. The V and J ends lost 7 bases and 0 bases respectively, with 10 bases between them. The CDR3 spans 13 residues. The CDR3 spells CSADGLSYNEQFF. CDR3 nucleotides: TGCAGCGCCGACGGACTCTCCTACAATGAGCAGTTCTTC.

The genes are TRBV5-1 and TRBJ1-1; 12 positions agree with TRBD1. Germline-derived CDR1 and CDR2 are SGHRS and YFSETQ. J lost 9 bases, V lost 0 bases, and 6 bases had no gene match. The CDR3 covers 15 residues. CDR3 in DNA: TGCGCCAGCAGCTTGGTCGGGACAGGGGGCGGGAAAGCTTTCTTT. This translates into CASSLVGTGGGKAFF.

The V gene is TRBV2, the J gene TRBJ1-1, with D hard to call. With 7 bases removed from V and 1 base from J, the gap between germline ends came to 13 bases. Germline values: CDR1 SNHLY, CDR2 FYNNEI. The CDR3 is 14 residues long. CDR3 coding DNA: TGTGCCAGCATCTCGGCGGACGGGAACACTGAAGCTTTCTTT. This translates into CASISADGNTEAFF.

This clonotype occurred a few times. The chain is built from TRBV12-3 or TRBV12-4 and TRBJ1-6, with TRBD1 as a possible D gene (6 bases). The CDR3 sequence is 14 residues long. Trimming took off 6 bases at V and 9 bases at J, with 15 bases between the two ends. DNA for the CDR3: TGTGCCAGCAGGCAACAGGGCCTCGCTTCACCCCTCCACTTT. Amino acid sequence: CASRQQGLASPLHF.

This clonotype came up many times. J is TRBJ1-6 and V is TRBV3-1, with D unclear. The CDR3 length is 14 residues. Between the trimmed V and J ends, which lost 3 bases and 3 bases, there was a span of 6 bases. Germline V gene sequence: CDR1 LGHDT, CDR2 YNNKEL (reference sequence). The CDR3 DNA is TGTGCCAGCAGCCATGCGGGCTATAATTCACCCCTCCACTTT. It codes for CASSHAGYNSPLHF.

V and J are TRBV7-2 and TRBJ2-2, with D hard to call. The germline V gene has CDR1 SGHTA and CDR2 FQGNSA. The V and J ends lost 2 bases and 6 bases respectively, with 4 bases between them. The CDR3 loop spans 12 amino acids. The CDR3 spells CASSLPAGELFF. The CDR3 nucleotides read TGTGCCAGCAGCTTACCGGCCGGGGAGCTGTTTTTT.

This clonotype occurred a few times. The chain uses TRBV18 and TRBJ1-1, with D uncertain. Germline values: CDR1 KGHSH, CDR2 LQKENI. With 6 bases removed from V and 3 bases from J, the gap between germline ends came to 11 bases. This CDR3 comprises 13 residues. CDR3: CASSQTVDTEAFF. The CDR3 bases are TGTGCCAGCTCCCAAACCGTAGACACTGAAGCTTTCTTT.

The chain uses TRBV9 and TRBJ2-2; 11 bases are a match to TRBD2. CDR3 length: 17 amino acids. V was pared by 3 bases and J by 4 bases, with 8 bases of the junction left unmatched. Germline V gene lookup returns CDR1 SGDLS and CDR2 YYNGEE. CDR3 nucleotides: TGTGCCAGCAGCGACCGCCTAGCGGGGGGAACCACCGGGGAGCTGTTTTTT. Its translation: CASSDRLAGGTTGELFF.

The CDR3 nucleotides read TGTGCCAGCAGCTTGGTCGCGACAGGGGCTTTCTTT. Translating gives CASSLVATGAFF. The rearrangement joins TRBV5-6 to TRBJ1-1; 7 bases are shared with TRBD1. Germline V CDR1 and CDR2: SGHDT, YYEEEE. V shed 0 bases and J 11 bases; nucleotides not matched to a gene: 4. This CDR3 is built from 12 residues.

The J gene is TRBJ1-5, the V gene TRBV4-1; 7 positions agree with TRBD1. The CDR3 has 16 amino acids. V gave up 2 bases and J gave up 7 bases; unmatched junction bases: 11. Germline assignment: CDR1 MGHRA and CDR2 YSYEKL. The CDR3 region is CASSQTEQGLEQPQHF. CDR3 coding DNA: TGCGCCAGCAGCCAAACGGAACAGGGGTTAGAACAGCCCCAGCATTTT.

In this sample, this clonotype turned up many times. The chain has TRBV7-9 and TRBJ1-1, with no clear D. V lost 1 base and J lost 5, with 5 bases in between. Germline CDR1 reads SEHNR; CDR2 reads FQNEAQ (reference sequence). CDR3 size: 12 residues. CDR3 residues: CASSLGATEAFF. For the CDR3, the DNA is TGTGCCAGCAGCTTAGGGGCAACTGAAGCTTTCTTT.

This clonotype has a handful of counts. This chain links TRBV7-8 with TRBJ1-2; D unresolved. Germline CDR1 reads SGHVS; CDR2 reads FQNEAQ. Trimming left V 4 bases short and J 7 bases short, with 10 bases between. This CDR3 is built from 12 residues. The CDR3 DNA follows: TGTGCCAGCAGCTCTCAAGGAGTTGGCTACACCTTC. It is translated as CASSSQGVGYTF.

This clonotype was detected a few times. The chain has TRBV20-1 and TRBJ2-7, with 7 bases that match TRBD2. The length of the CDR3 is 12 residues. Trimming cost V 4 bases and J 2 bases; bases outside gene matches: 2. Germline assignment: CDR1 DFQATT and CDR2 SNEGSKA (reference sequence). CDR3 in amino acids: CSATGGTYEQYF. For the CDR3, the DNA is TGCAGTGCTACGGGGGGAACCTACGAGCAGTACTTC.

In its sample, this clonotype was seen a few times. The gene calls are TRBV15 and TRBJ2-7; D ambiguous. The CDR3 contains 16 residues. In germline, CDR1 is LNHNV, CDR2 YYDKDF (reference sequence). Trimming shortened V by 1 base and J by 3 bases, and 16 bases separated the two germline ends. CDR3 coding DNA: TGTGCCACCAGCAGAGGAGTAGACAATCCCGTCTACGAGCAGTACTTC. It encodes CATSRGVDNPVYEQYF.

The CDR3 loop reads CASTADPIYTF. CDR3 nucleotides: TGTGCCAGCACAGCGGATCCGATTTACACCTTC. The chain employs TRBV7-2 and TRBJ1-2; D is unclear. With 7 bases removed from V and 11 bases from J, the gap between germline ends came to 14 bases. Germline V CDR1 and CDR2: SGHTA, FQGNSA. CDR3 length: 11 residues.

The chain couples TRBV29-1 to TRBJ2-1; 15 bases line up with TRBD2. Looked up from germline, CDR1 is SQVTM and CDR2 is ANQGSEA. CDR3 length: 15 amino acids. The junction had 8 bases not matched to a gene; V was cut back by 6 bases and J by 8 bases. The CDR3 loop reads CSVARTSGGVDEQFF. CDR3 in DNA: TGCAGCGTGGCCCGGACTAGCGGGGGGGTGGATGAGCAGTTCTTC.

This clonotype was seen ten or more times. The chain has TRBV4-3 and TRBJ1-1; D is uncertain. The ends were cut back, 6 bases at V and 1 base at J, with 9 bases in the middle. The germline V gene has CDR1 LGHNA and CDR2 YSLEER. CDR3 length: 13 residues. The CDR3 bases are TGCGCCAGCAGACGTACTGGGAACACTGAAGCTTTCTTT. Translated, it gives CASRRTGNTEAFF.